This is a list of T cell receptor beta chains from one sample in a study of CD8+CD57+ T cells in acquired aplastic anemia. TCRdb re-derived calls from the reads in MiXCR, one entry per CDR3 protein. This table has about 120,000 distinct CDR3 sequences, approximately 61% appearing once. The specimen was sorted CD4+, CD8+, or CD8+CD57+ T cells (not recorded which) from PBMCs. These TCRs come from a human donor with aplastic anemia. The CDR3 runs from the conserved cysteine through the conserved F or W. Fields, in order: CDR3 protein, CDR3 DNA, J gene, V gene, clone size, D gene. A D gene is named only where the DNA matches it firmly. Rows give clone size only sometimes, using once, few, many, or a class for an expanded clone.

CDR3 protein: CASSMGTGTHEQYF
CDR3 DNA: TGTGCCAGTAGTATGGGGACCGGGACTCACGAGCAGTACTTC
J gene: TRBJ2-7
V gene: TRBV19
clone size: -
D gene: -

CDR3 protein: CSVGGQGASSQPQHF
CDR3 DNA: TGCAGCGTTGGAGGTCAGGGGGCGTCTAGTCAGCCCCAGCATTTT
J gene: TRBJ1-5
V gene: TRBV29-1
clone size: -
D gene: TRBD1

CDR3 protein: CSAKGSRTYEQYF
CDR3 DNA: TGCAGTGCTAAAGGTAGTAGGACCTACGAGCAGTACTTC
J gene: TRBJ2-7
V gene: TRBV20-1
clone size: -
D gene: -

CDR3 protein: CASRPGTGLYEQYF
CDR3 DNA: TGTGCCAGCAGACCCGGGACAGGGTTATACGAGCAGTACTTC
J gene: TRBJ2-7
V gene: TRBV2
clone size: once
D gene: TRBD1

CDR3 protein: CASSWGGSQPQHF
CDR3 DNA: TGTGCCAGCAGCTGGGGGGGGTCCCAGCCCCAGCATTTT
J gene: TRBJ1-5
V gene: TRBV7-3
clone size: -
D gene: -

CDR3 protein: CASSDGWNSPLHF
CDR3 DNA: TGTGCCAGCAGCGACGGTTGGAATTCACCCCTCCACTTT
J gene: TRBJ1-6
V gene: TRBV7-6
clone size: -
D gene: -

CDR3 protein: CATSSLPYEQYF
CDR3 DNA: TGTGCCACCAGCAGTTTACCGTACGAGCAGTACTTC
J gene: TRBJ2-7
V gene: TRBV15
clone size: -
D gene: -

CDR3 protein: CATSGTVLQETQYF
CDR3 DNA: TGTGCCACCAGTGGGACGGTACTCCAAGAGACCCAGTACTTC
J gene: TRBJ2-5
V gene: TRBV24-1
clone size: -
D gene: -

CDR3 protein: CASSTKTSHDEQFF
CDR3 DNA: TGTGCCAGTAGTACAAAGACTAGCCACGATGAGCAGTTCTTC
J gene: TRBJ2-1
V gene: TRBV19
clone size: once
D gene: TRBD2

CDR3 protein: CASSLFDPEAFF
CDR3 DNA: TGTGCCAGCAGCTTGTTCGACCCTGAAGCTTTCTTT
J gene: TRBJ1-1
V gene: TRBV5-8
clone size: many
D gene: -

CDR3 protein: CASSQSGGYNEQFF
CDR3 DNA: TGCGCCAGCAGCCAAAGCGGGGGGTACAATGAGCAGTTCTTC
J gene: TRBJ2-1
V gene: TRBV4-3
clone size: many
D gene: TRBD2

CDR3 protein: CASSAGAPETQYF
CDR3 DNA: TGTGCCAGCAGCGCGGGTGCCCCTGAGACGCAGTATTTT
J gene: TRBJ2-3
V gene: TRBV7-6
clone size: -
D gene: -

CDR3 protein: CASSTLQGAETQYF
CDR3 DNA: TGTGCCAGCAGCACCTTACAGGGAGCAGAGACCCAGTACTTC
J gene: TRBJ2-5
V gene: TRBV11-2
clone size: many
D gene: -

CDR3 protein: CASRAAGVLGYTF
CDR3 DNA: TGTGCCAGCAGGGCGGCGGGGGTTCTTGGCTACACCTTC
J gene: TRBJ1-2
V gene: TRBV2
clone size: -
D gene: -

CDR3 protein: CASSSSRTGGGYTF
CDR3 DNA: TGTGCCAGCAGTTCTTCCCGGACAGGAGGGGGCTACACCTTC
J gene: TRBJ1-2
V gene: TRBV6-5
clone size: -
D gene: TRBD1

CDR3 protein: CASTPPSGHEQYF
CDR3 DNA: TGCGCCAGCACCCCACCCTCGGGTCACGAGCAGTACTTC
J gene: TRBJ2-7
V gene: TRBV10-1
clone size: once
D gene: -

CDR3 protein: CASSTAVTDTQYF
CDR3 DNA: TGTGCCAGCAGTACAGCTGTCACAGATACGCAGTATTTT
J gene: TRBJ2-3
V gene: TRBV6-1
clone size: many
D gene: -

CDR3 protein: CASTQGGSRQETQYF
CDR3 DNA: TGTGCCAGCACCCAAGGGGGGAGTAGGCAAGAGACCCAGTACTTC
J gene: TRBJ2-5
V gene: TRBV6-5
clone size: many
D gene: -

CDR3 protein: CAISYQGGDNEQFF
CDR3 DNA: TGTGCCATCAGTTACCAGGGGGGTGACAATGAGCAGTTCTTC
J gene: TRBJ2-1
V gene: TRBV10-3
clone size: -
D gene: -

CDR3 protein: CATSARTGGVDGYTF
CDR3 DNA: TGTGCCACCAGTGCGAGGACAGGGGGCGTCGATGGCTACACCTTC
J gene: TRBJ1-2
V gene: TRBV24-1
clone size: many
D gene: TRBD1

CDR3 protein: CSAHRGGGQPQHF
CDR3 DNA: TGCAGTGCTCACAGGGGGGGAGGTCAGCCCCAGCATTTT
J gene: TRBJ1-5
V gene: TRBV20-1
clone size: -
D gene: TRBD1

CDR3 protein: CAISESTGAGETQYF
CDR3 DNA: TGTGCCATCAGTGAGTCGACAGGGGCAGGCGAGACCCAGTACTTC
J gene: TRBJ2-5
V gene: TRBV10-3
clone size: -
D gene: TRBD1

CDR3 protein: CASRPQGAKETQYF
CDR3 DNA: TGTGCCAGCAGACCACAGGGGGCAAAAGAGACCCAGTACTTC
J gene: TRBJ2-5
V gene: TRBV7-2
clone size: many
D gene: TRBD1

CDR3 protein: CASIGGVEAFF
CDR3 DNA: TGTGCCAGCATCGGGGGAGTTGAAGCTTTCTTT
J gene: TRBJ1-1
V gene: TRBV6-5
clone size: many
D gene: -

CDR3 protein: CASSDIGGSRETQYF
CDR3 DNA: TGCGCCAGCAGTGATATCGGTGGATCCCGAGAGACCCAGTACTTC
J gene: TRBJ2-5
V gene: TRBV10-1
clone size: -
D gene: -

CDR3 protein: CASSADTYYGYTF
CDR3 DNA: TGTGCCAGCAGCGCTGACACATACTATGGCTACACCTTC
J gene: TRBJ1-2
V gene: TRBV2
clone size: -
D gene: -

CDR3 protein: CSAREGGHPNEQFF
CDR3 DNA: TGCAGTGCTAGAGAAGGGGGGCACCCCAATGAGCAGTTCTTC
J gene: TRBJ2-1
V gene: TRBV20-1
clone size: many
D gene: -

CDR3 protein: CASSQVAGAYEQYF
CDR3 DNA: TGTGCCAGCAGCCAAGTGGCGGGAGCCTACGAGCAGTACTTC
J gene: TRBJ2-7
V gene: TRBV19
clone size: few
D gene: TRBD2

CDR3 protein: CASSSKLGYTF
CDR3 DNA: TGTGCCAGCAGCTCCAAGTTGGGCTACACCTTC
J gene: TRBJ1-2
V gene: TRBV7-9
clone size: -
D gene: -

CDR3 protein: CATGQGYDTQYF
CDR3 DNA: TGTGCCACAGGACAGGGATACGATACGCAGTATTTT
J gene: TRBJ2-3
V gene: TRBV24-1
clone size: few
D gene: TRBD1

CDR3 protein: CATSDFTARGYEQYF
CDR3 DNA: TGTGCCACCAGTGATTTCACAGCCAGAGGCTACGAGCAGTACTTC
J gene: TRBJ2-7
V gene: TRBV24-1
clone size: few
D gene: -

CDR3 protein: CASSIRHSYEQYF
CDR3 DNA: TGTGCCAGTAGTATCCGACATTCCTACGAGCAGTACTTC
J gene: TRBJ2-7
V gene: TRBV19
clone size: -
D gene: -

CDR3 protein: CATSTVSVREVQETQYF
CDR3 DNA: TGTGCCACCAGCACCGTTAGTGTCCGGGAAGTCCAAGAGACCCAGTACTTC
J gene: TRBJ2-5
V gene: TRBV15
clone size: -
D gene: -

CDR3 protein: CASSDGGYYGYTF
CDR3 DNA: TGTGCCAGCAGCGACGGGGGGTACTATGGCTACACCTTC
J gene: TRBJ1-2
V gene: TRBV9
clone size: -
D gene: -

CDR3 protein: CSAGTGDQPQHF
CDR3 DNA: TGCAGCGCTGGGACAGGGGATCAGCCCCAGCATTTT
J gene: TRBJ1-5
V gene: TRBV29-1
clone size: -
D gene: TRBD1

CDR3 protein: CSVVGGSSYEQYF
CDR3 DNA: TGCAGCGTTGTCGGGGGGTCCTCCTACGAGCAGTACTTC
J gene: TRBJ2-7
V gene: TRBV29-1
clone size: few
D gene: TRBD2

CDR3 protein: CASTGPTPDRGEQFF
CDR3 DNA: TGTGCCAGCACCGGACCCACCCCGGACAGGGGTGAGCAGTTCTTC
J gene: TRBJ2-1
V gene: TRBV2
clone size: -
D gene: TRBD1

CDR3 protein: CSARGGGRLGETQYF
CDR3 DNA: TGCAGTGCCAGGGGGGGTGGGCGTCTCGGGGAGACCCAGTACTTC
J gene: TRBJ2-5
V gene: TRBV20-1
clone size: -
D gene: -

CDR3 protein: CSVFGPPGDTEAFF
CDR3 DNA: TGCAGCGTCTTCGGGCCCCCGGGGGACACTGAAGCTTTCTTT
J gene: TRBJ1-1
V gene: TRBV29-1
clone size: once
D gene: -

CDR3 protein: CAGSEQLNQPQHF
CDR3 DNA: TGTGCCGGCTCCGAACAGCTTAATCAGCCCCAGCATTTT
J gene: TRBJ1-5
V gene: TRBV6-1
clone size: -
D gene: -

CDR3 protein: CTGTGTGSGEQFF
CDR3 DNA: TGTACCGGAACCGGGACAGGGAGTGGTGAGCAGTTCTTC
J gene: TRBJ2-1
V gene: TRBV10-3
clone size: -
D gene: TRBD1

CDR3 protein: CSVAAAGRETQYF
CDR3 DNA: TGCAGCGTTGCGGCGGCAGGGAGGGAGACCCAGTACTTC
J gene: TRBJ2-5
V gene: TRBV29-1
clone size: -
D gene: -

CDR3 protein: CASSPDRGSYEQYF
CDR3 DNA: TGTGCCAGCAGTCCGGACAGGGGCTCCTACGAGCAGTACTTC
J gene: TRBJ2-7
V gene: TRBV28
clone size: -
D gene: TRBD1

CDR3 protein: CASSSDLNRGLRTF
CDR3 DNA: TGTGCCAGCAGCTCCGACCTTAACAGGGGGCTGCGCACCTTC
J gene: TRBJ1-2
V gene: TRBV7-2
clone size: -
D gene: TRBD1

CDR3 protein: CASGRDEETQYF
CDR3 DNA: TGTGCCAGCGGCCGGGACGAAGAGACCCAGTACTTC
J gene: TRBJ2-5
V gene: TRBV6-1
clone size: -
D gene: -

CDR3 protein: CASSVGGQWVTF
CDR3 DNA: TGTGCCAGCAGCGTAGGGGGACAGTGGGTTACTTTC
J gene: TRBJ2-7
V gene: TRBV9
clone size: -
D gene: TRBD1

CDR3 protein: CASTLGTDTYEQYF
CDR3 DNA: TGTGCCAGCACCTTAGGGACAGACACCTACGAGCAGTACTTC
J gene: TRBJ2-7
V gene: TRBV7-8
clone size: -
D gene: TRBD1

CDR3 protein: CASSTGGGQPQHF
CDR3 DNA: TGTGCCAGTAGCACAGGGGGAGGTCAGCCCCAGCATTTT
J gene: TRBJ1-5
V gene: TRBV19
clone size: many
D gene: TRBD1

CDR3 protein: CSALRGETQYF
CDR3 DNA: TGCAGTGCTCTCAGGGGAGAGACCCAGTACTTC
J gene: TRBJ2-5
V gene: TRBV20-1
clone size: -
D gene: -

CDR3 protein: CASSKGTRVPSYNEQFF
CDR3 DNA: TGTGCCAGCAGCAAGGGAACGCGGGTCCCCTCCTACAATGAGCAGTTCTTC
J gene: TRBJ2-1
V gene: TRBV11-2
clone size: -
D gene: -

CDR3 protein: CASSFSGPVPGNTIYF
CDR3 DNA: TGTGCCAGCAGCTTTTCTGGCCCCGTCCCTGGAAACACCATATATTTT
J gene: TRBJ1-3
V gene: TRBV5-4
clone size: few
D gene: -

CDR3 protein: CASSVEGYQDEQFF
CDR3 DNA: TGTGCCAGCAGCGTAGAGGGGTATCAGGATGAGCAGTTCTTC
J gene: TRBJ2-1
V gene: TRBV9
clone size: many
D gene: -

CDR3 protein: CASSFRLAGGGNPQETQYF
CDR3 DNA: TGTGCCAGCAGTTTTAGGCTAGCGGGAGGGGGAAACCCCCAAGAGACCCAGTACTTC
J gene: TRBJ2-5
V gene: TRBV28
clone size: few
D gene: TRBD2

CDR3 protein: CASSLAGNTEAFF
CDR3 DNA: TGTGCCAGCAGTTTGGCAGGCAACACTGAAGCTTTCTTT
J gene: TRBJ1-1
V gene: TRBV12-3/TRBV12-4
clone size: many
D gene: -

CDR3 protein: CASSSSGAGRDYEAFF
CDR3 DNA: TGTGCCAGCAGCAGCTCGGGGGCGGGCAGGGACTACGAAGCTTTCTTT
J gene: TRBJ1-1
V gene: TRBV7-8
clone size: -
D gene: -

CDR3 protein: CASNPRAGELFF
CDR3 DNA: TGTGCCAGCAACCCCCGGGCCGGGGAGCTGTTTTTT
J gene: TRBJ2-2
V gene: TRBV7-2
clone size: -
D gene: -

CDR3 protein: CASGHNEQFF
CDR3 DNA: TGTGCCAGTGGGCACAATGAGCAGTTCTTC
J gene: TRBJ2-1
V gene: TRBV19
clone size: -
D gene: -

CDR3 protein: CATATDSSTDTQYF
CDR3 DNA: TGTGCCACCGCCACTGACAGTAGCACAGATACGCAGTATTTT
J gene: TRBJ2-3
V gene: TRBV10-3
clone size: -
D gene: -